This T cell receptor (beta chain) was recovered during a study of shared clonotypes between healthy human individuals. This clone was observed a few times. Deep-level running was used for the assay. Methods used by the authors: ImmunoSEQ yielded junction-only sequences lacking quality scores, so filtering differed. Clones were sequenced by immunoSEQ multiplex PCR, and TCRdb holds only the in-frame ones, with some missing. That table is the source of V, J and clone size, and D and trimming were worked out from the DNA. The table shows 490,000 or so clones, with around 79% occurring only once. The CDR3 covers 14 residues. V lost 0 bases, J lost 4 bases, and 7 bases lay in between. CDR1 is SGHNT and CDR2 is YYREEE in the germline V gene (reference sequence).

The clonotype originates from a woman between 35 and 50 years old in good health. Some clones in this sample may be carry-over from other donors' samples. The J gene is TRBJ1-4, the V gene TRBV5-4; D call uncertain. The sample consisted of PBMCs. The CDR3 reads CASSLEHHNEKLFF. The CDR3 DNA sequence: TGTGCCAGCAGCTTGGAACACCATAATGAAAAACTGTTTTTT.